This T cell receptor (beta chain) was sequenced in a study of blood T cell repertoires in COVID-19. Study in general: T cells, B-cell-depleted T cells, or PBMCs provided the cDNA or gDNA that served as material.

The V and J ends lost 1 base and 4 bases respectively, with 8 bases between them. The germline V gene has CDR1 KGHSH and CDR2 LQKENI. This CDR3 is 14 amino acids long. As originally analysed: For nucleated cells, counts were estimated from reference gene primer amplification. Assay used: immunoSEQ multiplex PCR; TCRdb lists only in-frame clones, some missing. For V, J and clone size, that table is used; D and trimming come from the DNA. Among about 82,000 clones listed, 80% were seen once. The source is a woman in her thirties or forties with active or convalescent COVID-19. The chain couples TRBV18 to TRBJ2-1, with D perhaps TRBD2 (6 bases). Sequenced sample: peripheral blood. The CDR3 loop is CASSPLTSYNEQFF. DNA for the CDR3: TGTGCCAGCTCACCACTGACTAGTTACAATGAGCAGTTCTTC.